This TCR beta chain is drawn from a study of shared clonotypes between healthy human individuals. In the study overall: CD4 naive and memory got three plates each, CD8 naive two, CD8 memory one. General study findings and limits: In contrast to clonotypes shared by all four donors, non-shared clonotypes had lower generation probabilities. Relative to memory subsets, naive subsets generally showed larger estimated richness.

Both subsets, CD45RA+ naive and CD45RA-negative memory, were split from the CD4+ cells. Comment on this clone: Its antigen is currently unknown.

Germline V lookup: CDR1 SGHNT, CDR2 YYREEE (reference sequence). The ends were cut back, 0 bases at V and 2 bases at J, with 9 bases in the middle. The CDR3 has 15 residues. TCRdb keeps only in-frame clones here, not all; method: immunoSEQ multiplex PCR. The sample comprises 1,100,000 or so clones, around three quarters of which are singletons, and 0.52% rests with the top ten. Material: memory CD4+ T cells from PBMCs. Described subset: CD45RA-negative fraction. The chain carries TRBV5-4 and TRBJ1-3, with D uncertain. The sequence derives from a man between 18 and 29 years old in good health. Some clones in this sample may be carry-over from other donors' samples. In DNA form, the CDR3 reads TGTGCCAGCAGCTTGGGTTTAGGTACTGGAAACACCATATATTTT. It yields the protein CASSLGLGTGNTIYF.